The clone carrying this TCR beta chain came up once. Its specificity is not known. Germline V gene sequence: CDR1 MNHEY, CDR2 SVGAGI. V lost 5 bases and J 7 bases, leaving 15 bases between the germline ends. The CDR3 has 14 amino acids. This PCR relied on a set of 60 Vbeta primers and 13 Jbeta primers. Authors' analysis steps: An analysis performed later counted about 80 million unique TCR beta chains (approximately 10 million of them shared). Measured with immunoSEQ multiplex PCR; TCRdb has only the in-frame clones, and not every one. The V and J calls and clone size come from that table; D and trimming were worked out from the DNA. Of about 220,000 clones in the sample, about 77% are singletons; the top ten hold 1.5% to 2%. The data belong to a study of cytomegalovirus exposure and HLA in healthy donors. Whole-study results and caveats: Immune exposure was documented only through CMV serostatus. It was reported that TCR beta sequences correctly inferred the HLA-A and HLA-B alleles for most subjects. The study recorded 164 TCR beta chains that were cytomegalovirus-associated.

This TCR was sampled from a woman aged 25 to 39 in good health and CMV-seronegative. The sequenced sample consisted of PBMCs. This chain connects TRBV6-5 to TRBJ2-1; a weak D match, TRBD2 (6 bases). CDR3 sequence: CASSLLGRGNEQFF. CDR3 nucleotides: TGTGCCAGCAGTCTCCTCGGGAGAGGAAATGAGCAGTTCTTC.